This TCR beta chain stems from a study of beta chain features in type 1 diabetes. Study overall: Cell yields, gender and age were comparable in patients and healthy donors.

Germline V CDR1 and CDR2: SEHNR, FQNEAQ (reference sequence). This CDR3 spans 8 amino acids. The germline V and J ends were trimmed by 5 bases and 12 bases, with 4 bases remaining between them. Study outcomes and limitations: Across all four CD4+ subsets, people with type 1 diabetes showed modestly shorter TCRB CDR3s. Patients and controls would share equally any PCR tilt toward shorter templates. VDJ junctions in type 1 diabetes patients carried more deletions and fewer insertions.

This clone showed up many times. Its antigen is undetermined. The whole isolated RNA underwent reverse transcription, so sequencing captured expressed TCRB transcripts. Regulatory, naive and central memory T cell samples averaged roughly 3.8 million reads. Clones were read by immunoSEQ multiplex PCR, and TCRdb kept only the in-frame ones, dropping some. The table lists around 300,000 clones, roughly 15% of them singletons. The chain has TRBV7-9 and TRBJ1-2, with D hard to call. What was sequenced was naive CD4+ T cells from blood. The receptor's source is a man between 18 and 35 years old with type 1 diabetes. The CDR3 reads CASSPNTF. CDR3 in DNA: TGTGCCAGCAGCCCCAACACCTTC. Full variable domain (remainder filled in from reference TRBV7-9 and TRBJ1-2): DTGVSQNPRHKITKRGQNVTFRCDPISEHNRLYWYRQTLGQGPEFLTYFQNEAQLEKSRLLSDRFSAERPKGSFSTLEIQRTEQGDSAMYLCASSPNTFGSGTRLTVV.